The rows below give T cell receptor beta chains drawn from one sample of a study of T cell clonotyping in hematopoietic cell transplantation. The method was immunoSEQ multiplex PCR; TCRdb's version includes in-frame clones alone and lacks a portion of them. The sample has about 36,000 clones; about 95% are singletons. Sequencing used peripheral blood mononuclear cells, obtained before stem cell transplant. These TCRs come from a man aged 35 to 55 with chronic myeloid leukemia. Some clones in this sample may be carry-over from other donors' samples. Both conserved end residues are part of each CDR3. The D gene is left open where the match is weak. The size entry is marked missing in some rows and otherwise reads once, few, many or a size class.

>15|NA|TRBJ1-2|TRBV5-4|few
TGTGCCAGCAGCTTGGATAGCGGCCCCTCCTATGGCTACACCTTC
CASSLDSGPSYGYTF
>13|NA|TRBJ1-2|TRBV6-5|NA
TGTGCCAGCAGTTCGACGGACCTATATGGCTACACCTTC
CASSSTDLYGYTF
>19|NA|TRBJ1-1|TRBV4-1|NA
TGCGCCAGCAGCCAAGGGCTCTTACGGAGATTATCTAGAAACACTGAAGCTTTCTTT
CASSQGLLRRLSRNTEAFF
>13|NA|TRBJ2-3|TRBV11-2|NA
TGTGCCAGCAGCCAGGGGTACACAGATACGCAGTATTTT
CASSQGYTDTQYF
>14|NA|TRBJ1-5|TRBV9|NA
TGTGCCAGCAGCTCTGGGGGAGGGTATCAGCCCCAGCATTTT
CASSSGGGYQPQHF
>11|NA|TRBJ2-3|TRBV28|NA
TGTGCCAGCAGTTTGGAAGATACGCAGTATTTT
CASSLEDTQYF
>13|NA|TRBJ2-1|TRBV2|once
TGTGCCAGCAGCTTCACTAGGAACAATGAGCAGTTCTTC
CASSFTRNNEQFF
>13|NA|TRBJ1-1|TRBV30|NA
TGTGCCTGGAGTGACCGGCAGGACACTGAAGCTTTCTTT
CAWSDRQDTEAFF
>17|NA|TRBJ2-6|TRBV5-4|NA
TGTGCCAGCAGCTTGGGAGGGGCGAGCTCTGGGGCCAACGTCCTGACTTTC
CASSLGGASSGANVLTF
>15|NA|TRBJ1-3|TRBV7-2|NA
TGTGCCAGCAGCTTAGGACTGATCTCTGGAAACACCATATATTTT
CASSLGLISGNTIYF